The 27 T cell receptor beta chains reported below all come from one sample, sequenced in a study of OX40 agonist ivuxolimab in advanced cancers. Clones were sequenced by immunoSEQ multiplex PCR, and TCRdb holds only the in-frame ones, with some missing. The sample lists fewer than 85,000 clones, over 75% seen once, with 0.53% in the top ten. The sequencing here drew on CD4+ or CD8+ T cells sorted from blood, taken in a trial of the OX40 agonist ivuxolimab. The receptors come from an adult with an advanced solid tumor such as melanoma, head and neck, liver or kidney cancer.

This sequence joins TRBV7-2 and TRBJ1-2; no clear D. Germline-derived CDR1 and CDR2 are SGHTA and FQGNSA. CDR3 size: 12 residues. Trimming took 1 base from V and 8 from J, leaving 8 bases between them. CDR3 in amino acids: CASSLEAGGYTF. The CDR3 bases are TGTGCCAGCAGCTTAGAGGCGGGCGGCTACACCTTC.

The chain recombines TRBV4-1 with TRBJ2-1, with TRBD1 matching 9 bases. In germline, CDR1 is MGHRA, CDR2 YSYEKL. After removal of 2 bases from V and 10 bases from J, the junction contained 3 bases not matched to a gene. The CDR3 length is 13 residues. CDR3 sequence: CASSQRTGDEQFF. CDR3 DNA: TGCGCCAGCAGCCAAAGGACAGGGGACGAGCAGTTCTTC.

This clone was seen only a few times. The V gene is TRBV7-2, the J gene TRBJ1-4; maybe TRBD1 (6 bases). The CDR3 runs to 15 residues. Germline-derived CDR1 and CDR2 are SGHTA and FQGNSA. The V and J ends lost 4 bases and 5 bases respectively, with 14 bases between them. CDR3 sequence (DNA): TGTGCCAGCAGCTCACAGGGCCCTGCGAATGAAAAACTGTTTTTT. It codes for CASSSQGPANEKLFF.

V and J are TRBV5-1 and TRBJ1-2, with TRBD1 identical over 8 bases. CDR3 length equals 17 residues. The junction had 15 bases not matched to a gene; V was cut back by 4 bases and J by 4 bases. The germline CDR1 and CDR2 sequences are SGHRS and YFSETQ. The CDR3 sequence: CASSPALTGGRGYGYTF. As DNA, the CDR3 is TGCGCCAGCAGCCCCGCTCTTACAGGGGGTCGGGGCTATGGCTACACCTTC.

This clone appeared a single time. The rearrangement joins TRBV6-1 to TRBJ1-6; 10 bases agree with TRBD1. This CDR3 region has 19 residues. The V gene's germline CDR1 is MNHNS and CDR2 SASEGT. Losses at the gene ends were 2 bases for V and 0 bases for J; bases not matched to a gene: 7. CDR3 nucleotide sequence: TGTGCCAGCAGTGAATCCCGGACAGGGGGGGGCTCCTATAATTCACCCCTCCACTTT. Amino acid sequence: CASSESRTGGGSYNSPLHF.

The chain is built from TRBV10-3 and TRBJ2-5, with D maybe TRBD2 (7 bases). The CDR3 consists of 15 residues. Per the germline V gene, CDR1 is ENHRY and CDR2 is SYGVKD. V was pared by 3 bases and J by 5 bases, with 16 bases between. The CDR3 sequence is CAISDMGGGWETQYF. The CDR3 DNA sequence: TGTGCCATCAGTGATATGGGCGGGGGCTGGGAGACCCAGTACTTC.

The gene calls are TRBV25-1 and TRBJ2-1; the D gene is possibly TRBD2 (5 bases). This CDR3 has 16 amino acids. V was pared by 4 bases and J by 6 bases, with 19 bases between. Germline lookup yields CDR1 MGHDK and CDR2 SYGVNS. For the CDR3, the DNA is TGTGCCAGCAGTGGACACTCAGGACTCGTGAGCAATGAGCAGTTCTTC. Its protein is CASSGHSGLVSNEQFF.

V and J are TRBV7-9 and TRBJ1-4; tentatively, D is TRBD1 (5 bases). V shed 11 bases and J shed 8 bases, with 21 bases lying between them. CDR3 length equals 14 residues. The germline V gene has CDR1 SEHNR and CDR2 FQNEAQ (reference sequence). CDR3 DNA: TGTGCCGGGGGGGATATCCAGGCCAAGGAAAAACTGTTTTTT. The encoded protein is CAGGDIQAKEKLFF.

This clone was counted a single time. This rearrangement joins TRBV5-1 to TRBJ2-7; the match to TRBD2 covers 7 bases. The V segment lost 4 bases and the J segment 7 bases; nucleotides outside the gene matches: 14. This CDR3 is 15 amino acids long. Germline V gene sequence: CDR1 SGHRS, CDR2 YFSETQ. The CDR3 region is CASSIEGRGSGEQYF. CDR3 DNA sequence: TGCGCCAGCAGCATCGAAGGGAGGGGATCGGGGGAGCAGTACTTC.

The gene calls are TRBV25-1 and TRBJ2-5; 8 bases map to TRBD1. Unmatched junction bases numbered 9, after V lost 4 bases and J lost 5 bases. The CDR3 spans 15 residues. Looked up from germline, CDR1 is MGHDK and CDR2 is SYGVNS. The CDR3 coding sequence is TGTGCCAGCAGTGTGGCAGGGGGCCTACACGAGACCCAGTACTTC. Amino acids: CASSVAGGLHETQYF. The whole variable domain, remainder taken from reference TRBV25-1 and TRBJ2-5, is EADIYQTPRYLVIGTGKKITLECSQTMGHDKMYWYQQDPGMELHLIHYSYGVNSTEKGDLSSESTVSRIRTEHFPLTLESARPSHTSQYLCASSVAGGLHETQYFGPGTRLLVL.

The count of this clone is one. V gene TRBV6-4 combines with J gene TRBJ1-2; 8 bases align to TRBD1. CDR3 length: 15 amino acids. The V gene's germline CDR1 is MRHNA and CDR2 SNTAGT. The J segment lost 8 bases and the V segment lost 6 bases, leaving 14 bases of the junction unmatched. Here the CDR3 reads CASSNSGQGGYGYTF. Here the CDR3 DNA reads TGTGCCAGCAGCAATTCAGGACAGGGTGGATACGGCTACACCTTC.

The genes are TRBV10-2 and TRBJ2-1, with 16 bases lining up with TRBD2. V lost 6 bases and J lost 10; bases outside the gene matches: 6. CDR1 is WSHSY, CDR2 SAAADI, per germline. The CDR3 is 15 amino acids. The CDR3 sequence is CASRGLAGGPEEQFF. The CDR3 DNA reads TGCGCCAGCAGGGGACTAGCGGGAGGGCCAGAAGAGCAGTTCTTC.

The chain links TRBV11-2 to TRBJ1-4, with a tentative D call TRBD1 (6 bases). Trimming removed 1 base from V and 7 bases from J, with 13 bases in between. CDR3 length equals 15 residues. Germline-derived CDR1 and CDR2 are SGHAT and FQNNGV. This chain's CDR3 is CASSLAGEGREKLFF. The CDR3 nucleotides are TGTGCCAGCAGCTTAGCAGGGGAGGGGCGTGAAAAACTGTTTTTT. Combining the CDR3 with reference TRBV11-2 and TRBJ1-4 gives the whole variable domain EAGVAQSPRYKIIEKRQSVAFWCNPISGHATLYWYQQILGQGPKLLIQFQNNGVVDDSQLPKDRFSAERLKGVDSTLKIQPAKLEDSAVYLCASSLAGEGREKLFFGSGTQLSVL.

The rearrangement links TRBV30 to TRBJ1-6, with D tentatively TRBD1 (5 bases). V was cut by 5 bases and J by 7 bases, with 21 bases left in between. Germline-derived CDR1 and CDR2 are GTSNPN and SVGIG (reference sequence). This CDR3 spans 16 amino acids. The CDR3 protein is CAWGLPSGLRNSPLHF. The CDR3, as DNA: TGTGCCTGGGGCCTCCCTTCGGGACTGAGGAATTCACCCCTCCACTTT.

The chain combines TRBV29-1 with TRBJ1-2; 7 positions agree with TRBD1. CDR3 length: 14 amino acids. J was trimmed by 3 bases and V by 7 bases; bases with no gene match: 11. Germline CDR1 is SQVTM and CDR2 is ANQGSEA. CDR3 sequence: CSAGNRGLDYGYTF. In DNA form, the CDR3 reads TGCAGCGCCGGGAACAGGGGATTGGACTATGGCTACACCTTC.

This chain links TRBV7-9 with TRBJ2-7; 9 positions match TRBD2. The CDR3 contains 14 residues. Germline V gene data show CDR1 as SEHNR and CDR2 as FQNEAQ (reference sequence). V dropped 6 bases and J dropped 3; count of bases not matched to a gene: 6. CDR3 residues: CASSSAGGVYEQYF. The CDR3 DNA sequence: TGTGCCAGCAGTTCAGCGGGGGGCGTCTACGAGCAGTACTTC.

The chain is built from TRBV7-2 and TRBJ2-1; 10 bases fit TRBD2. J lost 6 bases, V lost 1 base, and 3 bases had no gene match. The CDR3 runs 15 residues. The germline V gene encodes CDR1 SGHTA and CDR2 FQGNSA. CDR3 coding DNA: TGTGCCAGCAGCTTAGTAGCGGGGGGCGGCAATGAGCAGTTCTTC. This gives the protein CASSLVAGGGNEQFF.

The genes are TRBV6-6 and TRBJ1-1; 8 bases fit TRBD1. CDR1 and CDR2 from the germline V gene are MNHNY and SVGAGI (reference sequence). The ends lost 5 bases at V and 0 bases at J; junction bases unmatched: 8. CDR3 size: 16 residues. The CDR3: CASSRGQGDLNTEAFF. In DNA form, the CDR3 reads TGTGCCAGCAGTCGAGGACAGGGAGACCTGAACACTGAAGCTTTCTTT.

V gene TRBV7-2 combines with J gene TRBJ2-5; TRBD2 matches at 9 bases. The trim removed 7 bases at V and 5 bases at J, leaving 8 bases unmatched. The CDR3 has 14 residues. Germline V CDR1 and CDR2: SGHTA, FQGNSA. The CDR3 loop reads CASNRRGGGETQYF. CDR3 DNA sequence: TGTGCCAGCAACCGGCGGGGGGGCGGGGAGACCCAGTACTTC.

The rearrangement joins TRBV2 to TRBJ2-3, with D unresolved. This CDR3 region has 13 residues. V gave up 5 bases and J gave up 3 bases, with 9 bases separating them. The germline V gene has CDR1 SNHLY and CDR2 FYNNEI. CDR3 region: CASSLGRTDTQYF. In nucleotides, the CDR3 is TGTGCCAGCAGTCTTGGTCGGACAGATACGCAGTATTTT.

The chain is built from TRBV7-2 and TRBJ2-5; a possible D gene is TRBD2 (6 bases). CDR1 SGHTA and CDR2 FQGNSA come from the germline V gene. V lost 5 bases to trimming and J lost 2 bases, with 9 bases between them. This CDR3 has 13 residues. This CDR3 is CASSRETQETQYF. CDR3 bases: TGTGCCAGCAGCCGGGAGACACAAGAGACCCAGTACTTC.

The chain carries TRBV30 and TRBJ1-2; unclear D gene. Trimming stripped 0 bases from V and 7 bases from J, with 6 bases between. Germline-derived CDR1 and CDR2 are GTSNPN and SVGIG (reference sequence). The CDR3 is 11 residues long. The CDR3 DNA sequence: TGTGCCTGGAGTGTACGGATTGGCTACACCTTC. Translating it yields CAWSVRIGYTF.

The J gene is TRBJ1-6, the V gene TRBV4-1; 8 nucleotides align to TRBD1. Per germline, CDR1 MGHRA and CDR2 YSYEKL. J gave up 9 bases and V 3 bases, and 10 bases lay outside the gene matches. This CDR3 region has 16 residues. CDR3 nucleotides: TGCGCCAGCAGCCAGACGCGGAGCAGGGGGCCTTCACCCCTCCACTTT. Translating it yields CASSQTRSRGPSPLHF.

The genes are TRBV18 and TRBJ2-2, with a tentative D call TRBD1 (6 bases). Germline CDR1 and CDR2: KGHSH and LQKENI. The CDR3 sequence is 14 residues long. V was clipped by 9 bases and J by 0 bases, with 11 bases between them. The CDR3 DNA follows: TGTGCCAGTCACAGGGAGACGAACACCGGGGAGCTGTTTTTT. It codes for CASHRETNTGELFF. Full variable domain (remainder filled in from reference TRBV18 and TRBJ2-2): NAGVMQNPRHLVRRRGQEARLRCSPMKGHSHVYWYRQLPEEGLKFMVYLQKENIIDESGMPKERFSAEFPKEGPSILRIQQVVRGDSAAYFCASHRETNTGELFFGEGSRLTVL.

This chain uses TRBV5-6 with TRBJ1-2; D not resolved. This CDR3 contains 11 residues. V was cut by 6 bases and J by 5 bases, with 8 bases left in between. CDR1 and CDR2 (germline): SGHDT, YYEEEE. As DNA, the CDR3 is TGTGCCAGCACAGGTGTTTATGGCTACACCTTC. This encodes CASTGVYGYTF.

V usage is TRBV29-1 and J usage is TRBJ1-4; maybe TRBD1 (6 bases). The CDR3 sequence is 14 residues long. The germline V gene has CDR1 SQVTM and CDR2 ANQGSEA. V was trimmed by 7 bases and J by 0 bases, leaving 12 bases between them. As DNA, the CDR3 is TGCAGCGCAGCGGACAGAGCAACTAATGAAAAACTGTTTTTT. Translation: CSAADRATNEKLFF. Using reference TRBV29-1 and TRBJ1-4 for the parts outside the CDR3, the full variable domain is SAVISQKPSRDICQRGTSLTIQCQVDSQVTMMFWYRQQPGQSLTLIATANQGSEATYESGFVIDKFPISRPNLTFSTLTVSNMSPEDSSIYLCSAADRATNEKLFFGSGTQLSVL.

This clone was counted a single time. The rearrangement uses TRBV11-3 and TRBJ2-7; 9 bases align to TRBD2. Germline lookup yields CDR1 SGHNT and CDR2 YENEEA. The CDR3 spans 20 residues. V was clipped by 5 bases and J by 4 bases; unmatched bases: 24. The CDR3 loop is CASSTFLTDLAGTSKYEQYF. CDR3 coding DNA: TGTGCCAGCAGCACATTCCTTACGGACCTAGCGGGGACTTCCAAATACGAGCAGTACTTC. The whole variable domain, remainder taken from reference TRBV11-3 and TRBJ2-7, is EAGVVQSPRYKIIEKKQPVAFWCNPISGHNTLYWYLQNLGQGPELLIRYENEEAVDDSQLPKDRFSAERLKGVDSTLKIQPAELGDSAVYLCASSTFLTDLAGTSKYEQYFGPGTRLTVT.